These 30 T cell receptor beta chains were sequenced from one sample in a study of chemoradiotherapy in HPV16-positive cancers. Profiling relied on immunoSEQ multiplex PCR, and the TCRdb table lists in-frame clones only, not all of them. The sample records around 30,000 clones, approximately 90% being singletons. Sequenced here: blood, sampled from a patient who underwent chemoradiotherapy. Receptors were obtained from a human donor with HPV-associated anogenital cancer.

The CDR3 loop is CASSPRSWTGANNNEQFF. The CDR3 DNA reads TGTGCCAGCTCACCGAGGAGCTGGACAGGGGCTAATAACAATGAGCAGTTCTTC. The chain couples TRBV18 to TRBJ2-1; 9 bases map to TRBD1. Trimming took 3 bases from V and 5 from J; bases not matched to a gene: 14. CDR3 size: 18 residues. From germline, CDR1 is KGHSH and CDR2 LQKENI. The full variable domain, with the rest looked up from reference TRBV18 and TRBJ2-1, is NAGVMQNPRHLVRRRGQEARLRCSPMKGHSHVYWYRQLPEEGLKFMVYLQKENIIDESGMPKERFSAEFPKEGPSILRIQQVVRGDSAAYFCASSPRSWTGANNNEQFFGPGTRLTVL.

This clone was counted once. Written as DNA, the CDR3 is TGTGCCAGCGTCCGGGACAGGGGCCGCTCTGGGGCCAACGTCCTGACTTTC. It is translated as CASVRDRGRSGANVLTF. The V gene is TRBV11-2, the J gene TRBJ2-6, with 10 positions matching TRBD1. Germline lookup yields CDR1 SGHAT and CDR2 FQNNGV. The CDR3 is 17 amino acids. V was clipped by 8 bases and J by 0 bases; unmatched bases: 7.

The rearrangement joins TRBV11-3 to TRBJ2-3; 10 nucleotides match TRBD2. Trimming at V came to 6 bases and at J to 2 bases, leaving 8 bases not matched to a gene. This CDR3 is built from 16 residues. Germline CDR1 and CDR2: SGHNT and YENEEA. CDR3 DNA: TGTGCCAGCAGACTGAATAGCGGGGGGTACACAGATACGCAGTATTTT. This translates into CASRLNSGGYTDTQYF.

The rearrangement joins TRBV11-3 to TRBJ2-1, with 12 bases matching TRBD2. Germline loops: CDR1 SGHNT, CDR2 YENEEA. J lost 6 bases, V lost 5 bases, and 5 bases had no gene match. This CDR3 has 15 amino acids. DNA for the CDR3: TGTGCCAGCAGCCAGTCGACTAGCGGGGGCAATGAGCAGTTCTTC. It codes for CASSQSTSGGNEQFF. Combining the CDR3 with reference TRBV11-3 and TRBJ2-1 gives the whole variable domain EAGVVQSPRYKIIEKKQPVAFWCNPISGHNTLYWYLQNLGQGPELLIRYENEEAVDDSQLPKDRFSAERLKGVDSTLKIQPAELGDSAVYLCASSQSTSGGNEQFFGPGTRLTVL.

The chain has TRBV20-1 and TRBJ2-1; D unclear. The CDR3 consists of 11 residues. Deletions cut 6 bases from V and 11 bases from J, with 14 bases between. Germline CDR1 reads DFQATT; CDR2 reads SNEGSKA (reference sequence). The CDR3 DNA sequence: TGCAGTGCGCTTCCGGACCGCAAGCAGTTCTTC. It yields the protein CSALPDRKQFF.

This clone was counted once. This rearrangement joins TRBV12-5 to TRBJ1-2, with D possibly matching TRBD1 (6 bases). From germline, CDR1 is LGHNT and CDR2 FRNRAP. This CDR3 has 17 amino acids. V was pared by 1 base and J by 10 bases, with 25 bases between. CDR3 region: CASGLGTQGRGLFDYTF. The CDR3 DNA sequence: TGTGCTAGTGGTTTGGGTACTCAGGGGAGGGGCCTATTCGACTACACCTTC.

There are a few counts of this clone. The chain joins TRBV4-1 to TRBJ1-6; 10 bases agree with TRBD1. This CDR3 comprises 15 residues. Germline CDR1 is MGHRA and CDR2 is YSYEKL. V lost 4 bases to trimming and J lost 10 bases; unmatched junction nucleotides: 7. CDR3: CASSRSGTGESPLHF. CDR3 nucleotides: TGCGCCAGCAGCCGTTCCGGGACAGGGGAATCACCCCTCCACTTT.

The J gene is TRBJ1-6, the V gene TRBV6-5, with a possible D match to TRBD1 (5 bases). Per the germline V gene, CDR1 is MNHEY and CDR2 is SVGAGI. The CDR3 is 14 residues long. V lost 5 bases, J lost 7 bases, and 12 bases lay in between. As DNA, the CDR3 is TGTGCCAGCAGTGGAGCGGGGACGAATTCACCCCTCCACTTT. Its translation: CASSGAGTNSPLHF.

The rearrangement links TRBV4-1 to TRBJ1-1, with TRBD1 as a possible D gene (5 bases). V lost 1 base and J 1 base, leaving 7 bases between the germline ends. The germline V gene encodes CDR1 MGHRA and CDR2 YSYEKL. This CDR3 has 14 amino acids. CDR3: CASSQGGGNTEAFF. CDR3 coding DNA: TGCGCCAGCAGCCAAGGGGGCGGGAACACTGAAGCTTTCTTT.

This rearrangement joins TRBV11-2 to TRBJ1-2; weak D call: TRBD1 (5 bases). Germline V gives CDR1 SGHAT, CDR2 FQNNGV. Trimming shortened V by 3 bases and J by 2 bases, and 19 bases separated the two germline ends. The CDR3 consists of 17 residues. CDR3 DNA: TGTGCCAGCAGCTTCGTCAAGGGCGGGAAGGGGAACTATGGCTACACCTTC. This gives the protein CASSFVKGGKGNYGYTF.

The J gene is TRBJ1-2, the V gene TRBV6-5, with TRBD1 matching over 9 bases. The trim removed 3 bases at V and 2 bases at J, leaving 1 base unmatched. The CDR3 extends over 14 amino acids. Germline V gives CDR1 MNHEY, CDR2 SVGAGI. The CDR3 here is CASSYGTGNYGYTF. DNA for the CDR3: TGTGCCAGCAGTTATGGGACAGGGAACTATGGCTACACCTTC.

The chain employs TRBV7-3 and TRBJ1-5, with D perhaps TRBD1 (6 bases). The V gene's germline CDR1 is SGHTA and CDR2 FQGTGA. The V and J ends lost 5 bases and 4 bases respectively, with 15 bases between them. This CDR3 region has 15 residues. CDR3 residues: CASSPGPRGNQPQHF. Here the CDR3 DNA reads TGTGCCAGCAGCCCTGGTCCTAGGGGGAATCAGCCCCAGCATTTT.

This chain joins TRBV27 and TRBJ2-1; D could derive from TRBD1 or TRBD2 (5 bases each). The CDR3 is 15 residues long. The V end was cut by 5 bases, the J end by 7 bases, with 18 bases between. Germline V CDR1 and CDR2: MNHEY, SMNVEV (reference sequence). This chain's CDR3 is CASSLRDRYFNEQFF. The DNA for the CDR3 is TGTGCCAGCAGTCTCCGGGACCGCTACTTTAATGAGCAGTTCTTC.

CDR3 residues: CASRTQGGDIQYF. In nucleotides, the CDR3 is TGTGCCAGCAGGACACAGGGGGGTGACATTCAGTACTTC. The chain uses TRBV28 and TRBJ2-4; 8 bases align to TRBD1. The CDR3 totals 13 residues. Germline V gene lookup returns CDR1 MDHEN and CDR2 SYDVKM. With 6 bases clipped from V and 8 bases from J, the junction kept 6 bases outside the gene matches.

V and J are TRBV7-9 and TRBJ2-7; D gene ambiguous. The CDR3 length is 12 residues. Germline-derived CDR1 and CDR2 are SEHNR and FQNEAQ (reference sequence). V was trimmed by 3 bases and J by 5 bases, leaving 8 bases between them. The CDR3 sequence: CASSFSANEQYF. The CDR3 DNA sequence: TGTGCCAGCAGCTTTTCGGCTAACGAGCAGTACTTC. Combining the CDR3 with reference TRBV7-9 and TRBJ2-7 gives the whole variable domain DTGVSQNPRHKITKRGQNVTFRCDPISEHNRLYWYRQTLGQGPEFLTYFQNEAQLEKSRLLSDRFSAERPKGSFSTLEIQRTEQGDSAMYLCASSFSANEQYFGPGTRLTVT.

The J gene is TRBJ1-6, the V gene TRBV9; maybe TRBD1 (5 bases). CDR1 and CDR2 from the germline V gene are SGDLS and YYNGEE. The CDR3 extends over 14 amino acids. V was pared by 4 bases and J by 7 bases, with 12 bases between. The CDR3 here is CASSQGPKNSPLHF. CDR3 in DNA: TGTGCCAGCAGCCAGGGCCCGAAGAATTCACCCCTCCACTTT.

CDR3 sequence reads: CASSAHNEQFF. CDR3 nucleotide sequence: TGCGCCAGCAGTGCCCACAATGAGCAGTTCTTC. This sequence joins TRBV10-2 and TRBJ2-1, with D unclear. Germline V lookup: CDR1 WSHSY, CDR2 SAAADI. The germline V and J ends were trimmed by 4 bases and 5 bases, with 3 bases remaining between them. CDR3 size: 11 residues.

The chain joins TRBV7-2 to TRBJ2-5; TRBD2 matches at 16 bases. The length of the CDR3 is 17 residues. V lost 5 bases to trimming and J lost 2 bases; unmatched junction nucleotides: 5. Per germline, CDR1 SGHTA and CDR2 FQGNSA. The CDR3 loop reads CASSAGLAGGKQETQYF. Written as DNA, the CDR3 is TGTGCCAGCAGCGCGGGACTAGCGGGGGGGAAACAAGAGACCCAGTACTTC.

The chain uses TRBV18 and TRBJ1-3; D may be TRBD1 (5 bases). Trimming shortened V by 3 bases and J by 1 base, and 10 bases separated the two germline ends. The CDR3 loop spans 15 amino acids. Germline CDR1 reads KGHSH; CDR2 reads LQKENI. Here the CDR3 reads CASSPGTGSGNTIYF. Written as DNA, the CDR3 is TGTGCCAGCTCACCTGGTACAGGTTCTGGAAACACCATATATTTT.

This sequence joins TRBV18 and TRBJ1-1; D gene ambiguous. The germline V gene encodes CDR1 KGHSH and CDR2 LQKENI. V lost 2 bases, J lost 6 bases, and 7 bases lay in between. The CDR3 contains 12 residues. The CDR3 here is CASSPGVSEAFF. The CDR3 nucleotides are TGTGCCAGCTCACCAGGTGTATCTGAAGCTTTCTTT.

The chain combines TRBV6-6 with TRBJ1-3; no clear D. V lost 6 bases, J lost 0 bases, and 12 bases lay in between. There are 15 residues in the CDR3. The V gene's germline CDR1 is MNHNY and CDR2 SVGAGI (reference sequence). The CDR3 sequence is CASSFPLDSGNTIYF. DNA for the CDR3: TGTGCCAGCAGCTTCCCTTTGGACTCTGGAAACACCATATATTTT.

This clone was found once. V usage is TRBV10-3 and J usage is TRBJ1-5, with D possibly matching TRBD1 (5 bases). CDR1 ENHRY and CDR2 SYGVKD come from the germline V gene. This CDR3 has 13 amino acids. V was trimmed by 6 bases and J by 0 bases, leaving 6 bases between them. In DNA form, the CDR3 reads TGTGCCATCAGAGGGACTAGCAATCAGCCCCAGCATTTT. Protein: CAIRGTSNQPQHF.

The genes are TRBV5-1 and TRBJ2-5; TRBD1 might be the D (6 bases). V was clipped by 0 bases and J by 11 bases, with 14 bases between them. Per germline, CDR1 SGHRS and CDR2 YFSETQ. The CDR3 is made up of 13 amino acids. CDR3 in amino acids: CASSLGTALEQYF. The CDR3 nucleotides are TGCGCCAGCAGCTTGGGGACAGCCTTGGAGCAGTACTTC.

The rearrangement links TRBV5-1 to TRBJ2-3; no firm D call. Trimming pared 4 bases from V and 2 bases from J, leaving 14 bases between. Per germline, CDR1 SGHRS and CDR2 YFSETQ. The CDR3 has 15 residues. The DNA for the CDR3 is TGCGCCAGCAGCCCCCTTCTAACTCACACAGATACGCAGTATTTT. Its translation: CASSPLLTHTDTQYF.

This rearrangement joins TRBV11-3 to TRBJ1-5, with D maybe TRBD1 (6 bases). The CDR3 extends over 15 amino acids. Germline-derived CDR1 and CDR2 are SGHNT and YENEEA. The V gene lost 8 bases and the J gene lost 0 bases, with 14 bases spanning the gap. In DNA, the CDR3 is TGTGCCAGCTCGGTAACAGGGAATAGCAATCAGCCCCAGCATTTT. Its protein product is CASSVTGNSNQPQHF.

For the CDR3, the DNA is TGTGCCAGCACCCGGGGGACAGGTAATAGGGACACTGAAGCTTTCTTT. It codes for CASTRGTGNRDTEAFF. The chain employs TRBV5-4 and TRBJ1-1, with 8 nucleotides matching TRBD1. The CDR3 contains 16 residues. In germline, CDR1 is SGHNT, CDR2 YYREEE (reference sequence). The J segment lost 3 bases and the V segment lost 6 bases, leaving 13 bases of the junction unmatched.

The chain recombines TRBV5-4 with TRBJ2-1; D could derive from TRBD1 or TRBD2 (6 bases each). Germline V CDR1 and CDR2: SGHNT, YYREEE (reference sequence). V lost 0 bases, J lost 0 bases, and 7 bases lay in between. This CDR3 has 15 amino acids. Written as DNA, the CDR3 is TGTGCCAGCAGCTTGGCGGGGGCCTCCTACAATGAGCAGTTCTTC. It yields the protein CASSLAGASYNEQFF.

The chain links TRBV4-3 to TRBJ2-5; D is undetermined. The CDR3 is made up of 13 amino acids. V was cut by 1 base and J by 6 bases, with 9 bases left in between. Germline V gene data show CDR1 as LGHNA and CDR2 as YSLEER. The CDR3, as DNA: TGCGCCAGCAGCCAAGGGCCTTTAAAGACCCAGTACTTC. Its protein is CASSQGPLKTQYF.

The V and J genes are TRBV4-2 and TRBJ2-5; either TRBD1 or TRBD2 may supply D (5 bases each). The CDR3 totals 15 residues. With 0 bases removed from V and 2 bases from J, the gap between germline ends came to 10 bases. In germline, CDR1 is LGHNA, CDR2 YNFKEQ. CDR3 bases: TGTGCCAGCAGCCAAGAAGGGACCGAGCAAGAGACCCAGTACTTC. Its translation is CASSQEGTEQETQYF.

This chain connects TRBV11-3 to TRBJ1-5; no definite D call. V shed 1 base and J shed 2 bases, with 15 bases lying between them. CDR3 length: 17 residues. The germline CDR1 and CDR2 sequences are SGHNT and YENEEA. In DNA, the CDR3 is TGTGCCAGCAGCTTAGTGGGGTCTGGTTCGGGCAATCAGCCCCAGCATTTT. It is translated as CASSLVGSGSGNQPQHF.